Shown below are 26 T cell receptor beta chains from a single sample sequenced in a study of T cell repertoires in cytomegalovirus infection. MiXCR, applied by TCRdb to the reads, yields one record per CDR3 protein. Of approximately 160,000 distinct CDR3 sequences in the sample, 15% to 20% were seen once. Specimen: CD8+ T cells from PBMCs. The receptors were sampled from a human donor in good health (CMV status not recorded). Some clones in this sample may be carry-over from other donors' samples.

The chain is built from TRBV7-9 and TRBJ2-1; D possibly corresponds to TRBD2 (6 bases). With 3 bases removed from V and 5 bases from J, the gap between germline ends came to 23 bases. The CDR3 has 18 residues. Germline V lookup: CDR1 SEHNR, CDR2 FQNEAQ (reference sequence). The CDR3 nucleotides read TGTGCCAGCAGCTTCCAGGGAGGACCGGTCTGGGGAAACAATGAGCAGTTCTTC. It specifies CASSFQGGPVWGNNEQFF. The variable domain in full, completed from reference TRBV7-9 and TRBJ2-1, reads DTGVSQNPRHKITKRGQNVTFRCDPISEHNRLYWYRQTLGQGPEFLTYFQNEAQLEKSRLLSDRFSAERPKGSFSTLEIQRTEQGDSAMYLCASSFQGGPVWGNNEQFFGPGTRLTVL.

The CDR3 sequence: CASSQRTAYSGANVLTF. CDR3 bases: TGCGCCAGCAGCCAAAGGACTGCCTACTCTGGGGCCAACGTCCTGACTTTC. This rearrangement joins TRBV4-1 to TRBJ2-6; tentative D call: TRBD2 (5 bases). From germline, CDR1 is MGHRA and CDR2 YSYEKL. This CDR3 has 17 residues. The V and J ends lost 2 bases and 0 bases respectively, with 11 bases between them.

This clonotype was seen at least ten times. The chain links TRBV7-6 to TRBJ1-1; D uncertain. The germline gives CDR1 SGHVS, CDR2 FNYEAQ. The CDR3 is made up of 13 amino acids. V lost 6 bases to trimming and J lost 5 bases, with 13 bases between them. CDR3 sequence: CASSSSVGTEAFF. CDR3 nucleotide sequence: TGTGCCAGCAGTAGCTCAGTGGGGACTGAAGCTTTCTTT.

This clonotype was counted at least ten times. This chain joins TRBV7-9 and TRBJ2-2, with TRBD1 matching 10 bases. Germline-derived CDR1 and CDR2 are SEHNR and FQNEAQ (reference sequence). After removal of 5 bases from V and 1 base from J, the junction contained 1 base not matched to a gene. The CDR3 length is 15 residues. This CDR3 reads CASSRDRGNTGELFF. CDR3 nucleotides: TGTGCCAGCAGCAGGGACAGGGGGAACACCGGGGAGCTGTTTTTT.

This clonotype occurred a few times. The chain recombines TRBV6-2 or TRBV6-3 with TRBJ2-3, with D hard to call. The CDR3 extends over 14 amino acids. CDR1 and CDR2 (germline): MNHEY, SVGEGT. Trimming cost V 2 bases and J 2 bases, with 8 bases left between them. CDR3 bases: TGTGCCAGCAGTTACCTTTACCCCACAGATACGCAGTATTTT. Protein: CASSYLYPTDTQYF.

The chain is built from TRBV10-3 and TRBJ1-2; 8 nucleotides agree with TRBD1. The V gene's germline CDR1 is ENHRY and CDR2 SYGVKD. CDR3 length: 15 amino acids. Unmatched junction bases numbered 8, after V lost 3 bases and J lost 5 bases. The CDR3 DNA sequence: TGTGCCATCAGTGAAGGTGGGACAGGCCGATATGGCTACACCTTC. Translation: CAISEGGTGRYGYTF.

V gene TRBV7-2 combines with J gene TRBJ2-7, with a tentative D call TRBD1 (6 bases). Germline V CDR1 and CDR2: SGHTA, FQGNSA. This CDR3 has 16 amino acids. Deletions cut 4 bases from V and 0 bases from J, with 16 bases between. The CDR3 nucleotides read TGTGCCAGCAGCTCGCTCAGGGGCTCGGCCTCCTACGAGCAGTACTTC. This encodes CASSSLRGSASYEQYF.

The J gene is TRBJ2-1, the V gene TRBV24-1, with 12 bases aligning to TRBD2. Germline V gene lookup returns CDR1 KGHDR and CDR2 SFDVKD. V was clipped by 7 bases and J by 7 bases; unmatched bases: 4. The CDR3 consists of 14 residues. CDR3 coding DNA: TGTGCCACCAGGACCGGGACTAGCGGGAATGAGCAGTTCTTC. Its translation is CATRTGTSGNEQFF.

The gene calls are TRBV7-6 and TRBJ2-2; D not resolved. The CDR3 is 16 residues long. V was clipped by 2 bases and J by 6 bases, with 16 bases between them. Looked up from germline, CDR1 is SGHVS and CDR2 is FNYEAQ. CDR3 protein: CASSLLISPAAGELFF. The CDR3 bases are TGTGCCAGCAGCTTATTGATCAGCCCCGCCGCCGGGGAGCTGTTTTTT.

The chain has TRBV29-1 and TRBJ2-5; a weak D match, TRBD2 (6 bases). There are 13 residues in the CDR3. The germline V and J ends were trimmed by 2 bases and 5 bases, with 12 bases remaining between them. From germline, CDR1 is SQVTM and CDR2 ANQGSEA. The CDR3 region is CSVEWVGGETQYF. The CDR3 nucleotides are TGCAGCGTTGAATGGGTAGGAGGGGAGACCCAGTACTTC.

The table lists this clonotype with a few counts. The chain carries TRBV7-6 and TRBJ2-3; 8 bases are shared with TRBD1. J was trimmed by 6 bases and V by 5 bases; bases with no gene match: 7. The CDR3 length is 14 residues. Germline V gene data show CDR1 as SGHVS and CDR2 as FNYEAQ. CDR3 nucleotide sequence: TGTGCCAGCAGCACTAAACAGGGGGAGGATACGCAGTATTTT. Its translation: CASSTKQGEDTQYF.

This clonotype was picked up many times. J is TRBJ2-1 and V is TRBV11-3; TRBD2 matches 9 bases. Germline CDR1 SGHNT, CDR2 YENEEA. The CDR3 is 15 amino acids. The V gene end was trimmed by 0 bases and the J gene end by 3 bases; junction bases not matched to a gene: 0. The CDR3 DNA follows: TGTGCCAGCAGCTTAGAGCGGGAGGGCTACAATGAGCAGTTCTTC. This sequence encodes CASSLEREGYNEQFF.

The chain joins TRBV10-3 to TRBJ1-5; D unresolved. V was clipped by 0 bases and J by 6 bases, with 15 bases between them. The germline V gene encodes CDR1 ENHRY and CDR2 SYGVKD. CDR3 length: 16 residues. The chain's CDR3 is CAISESSAGRRQPQHF. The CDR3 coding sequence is TGTGCCATCAGTGAGTCCTCAGCCGGGCGTCGTCAGCCCCAGCATTTT.

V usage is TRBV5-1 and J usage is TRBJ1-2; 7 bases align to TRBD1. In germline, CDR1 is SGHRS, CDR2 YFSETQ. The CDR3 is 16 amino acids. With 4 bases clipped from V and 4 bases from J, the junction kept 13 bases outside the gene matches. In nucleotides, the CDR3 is TGCGCCAGCAGCGGAGGGGCTCGGGACAGCGTCTATGGCTACACCTTC. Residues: CASSGGARDSVYGYTF.

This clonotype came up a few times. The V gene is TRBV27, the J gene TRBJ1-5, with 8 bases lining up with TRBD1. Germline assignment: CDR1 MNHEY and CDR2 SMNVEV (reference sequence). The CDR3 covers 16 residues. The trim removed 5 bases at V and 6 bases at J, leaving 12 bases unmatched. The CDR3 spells CASSARQGRKVQPQHF. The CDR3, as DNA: TGTGCCAGCAGTGCCAGACAGGGGCGAAAGGTTCAGCCCCAGCATTTT.

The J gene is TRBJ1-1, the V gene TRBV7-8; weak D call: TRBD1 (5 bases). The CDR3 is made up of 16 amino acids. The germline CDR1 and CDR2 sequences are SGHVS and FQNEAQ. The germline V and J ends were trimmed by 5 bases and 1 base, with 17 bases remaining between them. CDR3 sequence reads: CASSPIFWGGNTEAFF. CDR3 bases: TGTGCCAGCAGCCCCATCTTTTGGGGCGGGAACACTGAAGCTTTCTTT. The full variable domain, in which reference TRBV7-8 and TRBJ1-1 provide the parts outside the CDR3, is GAGVSQSPRYKVAKRGQDVALRCDPISGHVSLFWYQQALGQGPEFLTYFQNEAQLDKSGLPSDRFFAERPEGSVSTLKIQRTQQEDSAVYLCASSPIFWGGNTEAFFGQGTRLTVV.

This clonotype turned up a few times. CDR3 sequence (DNA): TGTGCCAGCAGCTTAGCGCTCTCACGTGGGGGGGCCTACGAGCAGTACTTC. It yields the protein CASSLALSRGGAYEQYF. This chain connects TRBV7-2 to TRBJ2-7; 7 positions match TRBD2. CDR3 length equals 17 residues. The V gene end was trimmed by 0 bases and the J gene end by 2 bases; junction bases not matched to a gene: 10. Germline CDR1 and CDR2: SGHTA and FQGNSA.

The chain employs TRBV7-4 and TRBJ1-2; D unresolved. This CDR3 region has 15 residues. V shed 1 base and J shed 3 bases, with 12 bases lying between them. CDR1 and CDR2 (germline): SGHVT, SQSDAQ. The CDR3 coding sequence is TGTGCCAGCAGCTTAGGGGAATTCTTCGACTATGGCTACACCTTC. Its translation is CASSLGEFFDYGYTF.

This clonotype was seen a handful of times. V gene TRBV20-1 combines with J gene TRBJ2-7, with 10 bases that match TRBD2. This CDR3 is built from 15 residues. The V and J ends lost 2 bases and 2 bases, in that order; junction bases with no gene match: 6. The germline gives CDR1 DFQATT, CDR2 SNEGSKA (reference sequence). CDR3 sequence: CSARPSGSGTYEQYF. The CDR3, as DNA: TGCAGTGCTAGACCTAGCGGGAGTGGAACCTACGAGCAGTACTTC.

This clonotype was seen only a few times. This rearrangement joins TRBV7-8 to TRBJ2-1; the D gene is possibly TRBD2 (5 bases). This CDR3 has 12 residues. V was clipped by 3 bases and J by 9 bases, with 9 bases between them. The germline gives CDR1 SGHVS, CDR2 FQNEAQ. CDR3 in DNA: TGTGCCAGCAGCTTTCCGGGAACTGAGCAGTTCTTC. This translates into CASSFPGTEQFF. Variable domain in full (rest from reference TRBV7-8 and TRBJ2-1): GAGVSQSPRYKVAKRGQDVALRCDPISGHVSLFWYQQALGQGPEFLTYFQNEAQLDKSGLPSDRFFAERPEGSVSTLKIQRTQQEDSAVYLCASSFPGTEQFFGPGTRLTVL.

The DNA of the CDR3 is TGTGCCAGTACTTCCCAGGGGATCTATGGCTACACCTTC. The encoded protein is CASTSQGIYGYTF. This chain uses TRBV19 with TRBJ1-2, with D possibly matching TRBD1 (6 bases). Germline V gene lookup returns CDR1 LNHDA and CDR2 SQIVND (reference sequence). This CDR3 is built from 13 residues. Trimming stripped 7 bases from V and 4 bases from J, with 13 bases between.

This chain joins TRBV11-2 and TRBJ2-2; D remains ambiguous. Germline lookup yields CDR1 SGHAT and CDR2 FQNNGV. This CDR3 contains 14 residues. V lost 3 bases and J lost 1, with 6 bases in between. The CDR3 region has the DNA TGTGCCAGCAGCTTGTGGGAGAACACCGGGGAGCTGTTTTTT. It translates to CASSLWENTGELFF.

For the CDR3, the DNA is TGTGCCAGCGGCACAGGACCGAACACTGAAGCTTTCTTT. Its translation: CASGTGPNTEAFF. The V gene is TRBV12-3 or TRBV12-4, the J gene TRBJ1-1; a weak D match, TRBD1 (5 bases). Trimming removed 8 bases from V and 1 base from J, with 11 bases in between. The CDR3 is 13 residues long.

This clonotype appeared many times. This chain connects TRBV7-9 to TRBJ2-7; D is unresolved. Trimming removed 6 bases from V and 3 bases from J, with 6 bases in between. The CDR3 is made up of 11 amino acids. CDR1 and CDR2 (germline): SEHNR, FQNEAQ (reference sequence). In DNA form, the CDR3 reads TGTGCCAGCAGTTTGGACTACGAGCAGTACTTC. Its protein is CASSLDYEQYF.

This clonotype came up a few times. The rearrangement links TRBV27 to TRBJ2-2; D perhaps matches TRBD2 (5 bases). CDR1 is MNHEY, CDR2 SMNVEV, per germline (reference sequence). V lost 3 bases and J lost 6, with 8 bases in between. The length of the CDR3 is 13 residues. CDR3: CASSFGGPGELFF. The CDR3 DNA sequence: TGTGCCAGCAGTTTTGGAGGTCCCGGGGAGCTGTTTTTT.

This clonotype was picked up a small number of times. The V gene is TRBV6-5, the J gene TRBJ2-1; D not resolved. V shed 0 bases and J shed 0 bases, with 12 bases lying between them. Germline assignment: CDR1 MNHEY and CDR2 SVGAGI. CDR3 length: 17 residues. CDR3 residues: CASSYSRWVSSYNEQFF. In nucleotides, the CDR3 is TGTGCCAGCAGTTACTCGAGATGGGTTAGCTCCTACAATGAGCAGTTCTTC.